The source of this T cell receptor (beta chain) is a study of blood T cells in healthy people across ages. Primers used in a second PCR of roughly 7 to 11 cycles were a sample-barcoded 5' primer and a J-beta primer mix. From the 5' RACE reads, TCRdb called clonotypes with MiXCR, one entry per CDR3 protein. Of about 1.6 million distinct CDR3 sequences in the sample, 34% were seen once. The specimen was blood. The TCR was taken from a woman in her 30s in good health.

The CDR3 sequence: CSARVNRATNYGYTF. The CDR3 coding sequence is TGCAGTGCTAGGGTTAACAGGGCCACTAACTATGGCTACACCTTC. The chain has TRBV20-1 and TRBJ1-2, with TRBD1 as a possible D gene (6 bases). Germline values: CDR1 DFQATT, CDR2 SNEGSKA (reference sequence). The CDR3 length is 15 residues. V was shortened by 3 bases and J by 0 bases, with 14 bases between the two germline ends.